This T cell receptor beta chain derives from a study of beta chain features in type 1 diabetes. The study's findings and limits: Junctions at VDJ sites from type 1 diabetes patients had fewer insertions and more deletions. Moderate but significant shortening of TCRB CDR3s was recorded in all four CD4+ subsets from Type 1 diabetes patients. Healthy donors had naive, central memory and Treg TCRB repertoires that appeared less similar than those seen among patients.

Germline V gene lookup returns CDR1 SGHRS and CDR2 YFSETQ. V shed 5 bases and J shed 3 bases, with 15 bases lying between them. The CDR3 spans 14 residues. Sequenced material consisted of expressed TCRB transcripts (all of the isolated RNA was reverse transcribed). There were approximately 3.7 million reads on average in the naive, central memory and regulatory T cell samples. Measured with immunoSEQ multiplex PCR; TCRdb has only the in-frame clones, and not every one. This table holds about 280,000 clones, approximately 15% found once. This clone was recorded a few times. Its antigen is as yet unknown.

The rearrangement uses TRBV5-1 and TRBJ2-7; D gene ambiguous. This TCR was sampled from a man younger than 30 with type 1 diabetes. Input material: naive CD4+ T cells from blood. DNA of the CDR3: TGCGCCAGCAGGTCGAGTAGCACCTTCTACGAGCAGTACTTC. Its protein product is CASRSSSTFYEQYF.